What follows are 25 T cell receptor beta chains derived from one specimen sequenced in a study of blood T cell repertoires in COVID-19. Some clones are missing from TCRdb's copy, which holds only in-frame ones; the method was immunoSEQ multiplex PCR. This table holds approximately 150,000 clones, 75% to 85% found once. The specimen sequenced was peripheral blood. The receptors were gathered from a man between 65 and 85 years old who had recovered from COVID-19.

This clone was seen a few times. The chain has TRBV19 and TRBJ1-1; the match to TRBD1 covers 7 bases. The V gene's germline CDR1 is LNHDA and CDR2 SQIVND (reference sequence). Trimming removed 6 bases from V and 4 bases from J; junction bases left unmatched: 5. This CDR3 is built from 13 residues. The DNA of the CDR3 is TGTGCCAGTAGCAGACAGGGTGGCACTGAAGCTTTCTTT. It is translated as CASSRQGGTEAFF.

The CDR3: CASGRGTNWYEQYF. DNA of the CDR3: TGTGCTAGTGGTCGAGGTACGAATTGGTACGAGCAGTACTTC. The J gene is TRBJ2-7, the V gene TRBV12-5; D is unclear. From germline, CDR1 is LGHNT and CDR2 FRNRAP. The CDR3 totals 14 residues. Trimming removed 5 bases from V and 4 bases from J, with 15 bases in between. Full variable domain (remainder filled in from reference TRBV12-5 and TRBJ2-7): DARVTQTPRHKVTEMGQEVTMRCQPILGHNTVFWYRQTMMQGLELLAYFRNRAPLDDSGMPKDRFSAEMPDATLATLKIQPSEPRDSAVYFCASGRGTNWYEQYFGPGTRLTVT.

V is TRBV13 and J is TRBJ2-5; D might be TRBD1 (6 bases). Germline V CDR1 and CDR2: PRHDT, FYEKMQ (reference sequence). The V end lost 1 base, the J end lost 4 bases, and 10 bases lay between the germline ends. The CDR3 length is 14 residues. CDR3 DNA sequence: TGTGCCAGCAGCTTAGACAGGGTAGCAGAGACCCAGTACTTC. Its translation: CASSLDRVAETQYF.

The CDR3 DNA follows: TGTGCCAGCAGCCAAGAGACAGGGCACGGGGCACGGGATGGCTACACCTTC. Translation: CASSQETGHGARDGYTF. The J gene is TRBJ1-2, the V gene TRBV14; TRBD1 matches at 7 bases. The CDR3 has 17 residues. CDR1 is SGHDN and CDR2 is FVKESK in the germline V gene. After removal of 0 bases from V and 6 bases from J, the junction contained 13 bases not matched to a gene. Drawing the rest from reference TRBV14 and TRBJ1-2, the complete variable domain is EAGVTQFPSHSVIEKGQTVTLRCDPISGHDNLYWYRRVMGKEIKFLLHFVKESKQDESGMPNNRFLAERTGGTYSTLKVQPAELEDSGVYFCASSQETGHGARDGYTFGSGTRLTVV.

V gene TRBV4-1 combines with J gene TRBJ1-1; D uncertain. CDR1 MGHRA and CDR2 YSYEKL come from the germline V gene. The CDR3 totals 12 residues. V was pared by 3 bases and J by 1 base, with 3 bases between. Here the CDR3 DNA reads TGCGCCAGCAGCCACGGGAACACTGAAGCTTTCTTT. Translated, it gives CASSHGNTEAFF.

The chain employs TRBV5-5 and TRBJ1-2; possibly TRBD1 for D (5 bases). This CDR3 contains 17 residues. V was pared by 0 bases and J by 0 bases, with 15 bases between. CDR1 is SGHKS, CDR2 YYEKEE, per germline (reference sequence). This chain's CDR3 is CASSLEGVPAANYGYTF. In nucleotides, the CDR3 is TGTGCCAGCAGCTTGGAAGGGGTCCCCGCGGCTAACTATGGCTACACCTTC.

Notes on this clone: One junction end does not reproduce the germline sequence, and a read error may be involved. V and J are TRBV24-1 and TRBJ2-2, with TRBD1 matching over 7 bases. Germline CDR1 KGHDR, CDR2 SFDVKD. This CDR3 is 13 amino acids long. The CDR3 loop reads CATPRDSHRGAVF. The CDR3 region has the DNA TGTGCCACCCCCCGGGACAGTCACCGGGGAGCTGTTTTT.

The CDR3 DNA reads as TGTGCCACCAGTGAGGCGTGGGGGACAGGTCCAGATACGCAGTATTTT. Amino acid sequence: CATSEAWGTGPDTQYF. The chain joins TRBV24-1 to TRBJ2-3; 8 bases align to TRBD1. The CDR3 is 16 amino acids. Germline trimming cut 4 bases from V and 4 bases from J; bases unmatched to any gene: 9. The germline CDR1 and CDR2 sequences are KGHDR and SFDVKD.

CDR3 amino acids: CASSPSTGTHEQYF. In DNA form, the CDR3 reads TGTGCCAGCAGCCCCTCGACAGGGACCCACGAGCAGTACTTC. V gene TRBV7-9 combines with J gene TRBJ2-7; 7 bases align to TRBD1. Germline V CDR1 and CDR2: SEHNR, FQNEAQ (reference sequence). Germline trimming cut 5 bases from V and 5 bases from J; bases unmatched to any gene: 9. This CDR3 contains 14 residues.

This rearrangement joins TRBV27 to TRBJ2-7, with 11 positions matching TRBD1. V lost 5 bases, J lost 4 bases, and 4 bases stayed unmatched. Germline values: CDR1 MNHEY, CDR2 SMNVEV (reference sequence). This CDR3 is built from 14 residues. This chain's CDR3 is CASSRTGGRYEQYF. DNA of the CDR3: TGTGCCAGCAGTCGGACAGGGGGCAGGTACGAGCAGTACTTC.

The CDR3: CASSPGLAPGTDTQYF. DNA of the CDR3: TGTGCCAGTAGTCCCGGACTAGCTCCTGGCACAGATACGCAGTATTTT. V usage is TRBV19 and J usage is TRBJ2-3; 8 bases line up with TRBD2. The V segment lost 5 bases and the J segment 1 base; nucleotides outside the gene matches: 8. The germline gives CDR1 LNHDA, CDR2 SQIVND (reference sequence). CDR3 size: 16 residues.

The V gene is TRBV18, the J gene TRBJ2-6; tentatively, D is TRBD1 (6 bases). This CDR3 is built from 18 residues. Trimming cost V 2 bases and J 0 bases, with 14 bases left between them. Germline V lookup: CDR1 KGHSH, CDR2 LQKENI. CDR3 nucleotides: TGTGCCAGCTCACCATTGGCAGGGGCCTACTCTGGGGCCAACGTCCTGACTTTC. It specifies CASSPLAGAYSGANVLTF.

This chain's CDR3 is CASRSAGELFF. The CDR3 DNA sequence: TGTGCCAGTAGGAGCGCCGGGGAGCTGTTTTTT. This sequence joins TRBV19 and TRBJ2-2; D remains unclear. The length of the CDR3 is 11 residues. Trimming stripped 6 bases from V and 6 bases from J, with 5 bases between. Germline CDR1 is LNHDA and CDR2 is SQIVND (reference sequence).

The V call is TRBV4-1, the J call TRBJ1-4; no reliable D call. The germline V and J ends were trimmed by 1 base and 7 bases, with 16 bases remaining between them. The CDR3 extends over 16 amino acids. Germline CDR1 is MGHRA and CDR2 is YSYEKL. The CDR3 region has the DNA TGCGCCAGCAGCCAAGGGAGGAACGGGTTTAGTGAAAAACTGTTTTTT. It translates to CASSQGRNGFSEKLFF.

The rearrangement links TRBV2 to TRBJ2-3, with 7 nucleotides matching TRBD2. Germline lookup yields CDR1 SNHLY and CDR2 FYNNEI. The length of the CDR3 is 15 residues. The trim removed 3 bases at V and 1 base at J, leaving 4 bases unmatched. CDR3 sequence reads: CASSDPREGTDTQYF. CDR3 coding DNA: TGTGCCAGCAGTGACCCACGGGAGGGCACAGATACGCAGTATTTT.

The chain links TRBV12-3 or TRBV12-4 to TRBJ1-3; D not certain. The CDR3 spans 13 residues. V lost 10 bases to trimming and J lost 4 bases, with 14 bases between them. The CDR3 DNA reads as TGTGCCAACTACGCCGGACTCGGAAACACCATATATTTT. It yields the protein CANYAGLGNTIYF.

The rearrangement uses TRBV27 and TRBJ2-7, with TRBD1 identical over 8 bases. The CDR3 sequence is 17 residues long. CDR1 and CDR2 (germline): MNHEY, SMNVEV (reference sequence). The trim removed 5 bases at V and 3 bases at J, leaving 15 bases unmatched. The CDR3 coding sequence is TGTGCCAGCAGTCTAAGACAGGGGTTGAACGGTAACTACGAGCAGTACTTC. Protein sequence: CASSLRQGLNGNYEQYF.

As to this clone: This specimen includes other DNA sequences encoding the same CDR3. The CDR3 reads CASSLVEDNSPLHF. The CDR3 bases are TGCGCCAGCAGCTTGGTCGAGGATAATTCACCCCTCCACTTT. J is TRBJ1-6 and V is TRBV5-1; D not certain. The germline CDR1 and CDR2 sequences are SGHRS and YFSETQ. V lost 0 bases and J lost 5, with 6 bases in between. The CDR3 sequence is 14 residues long.

The chain carries TRBV5-1 and TRBJ1-1; a possible D gene is TRBD1 (5 bases). Germline V gives CDR1 SGHRS, CDR2 YFSETQ. The CDR3 totals 14 residues. Trimming removed 1 base from V and 5 bases from J, with 12 bases in between. The CDR3 region has the DNA TGCGCCAGCAGCTTGAGATCCGGGGGGACTGAAGCTTTCTTT. This sequence encodes CASSLRSGGTEAFF.

The V gene is TRBV9, the J gene TRBJ2-7; 8 positions match TRBD2. V shed 3 bases, J shed 2 bases, and the junction held 7 bases outside the gene matches. CDR3 size: 15 residues. Germline CDR1 and CDR2: SGDLS and YYNGEE. The CDR3 reads CASSAGGGFPYEQYF. The CDR3 DNA sequence: TGTGCCAGCAGCGCCGGGGGGGGCTTCCCCTACGAGCAGTACTTC.

This chain links TRBV6-5 with TRBJ2-2; TRBD1 agrees at 8 bases. Unmatched junction bases numbered 6, after V lost 2 bases and J lost 4 bases. Germline CDR1 is MNHEY and CDR2 is SVGAGI. This CDR3 has 16 amino acids. CDR3: CASSYLGQGLTGELFF. The CDR3 region has the DNA TGTGCCAGCAGTTACCTAGGACAGGGACTCACCGGGGAGCTGTTTTTT.

This clone was seen a few times. This rearrangement joins TRBV29-1 to TRBJ2-3; the match to TRBD1 covers 10 bases. The CDR3 extends over 12 amino acids. The J segment lost 6 bases and the V segment lost 6 bases, leaving 3 bases of the junction unmatched. Looked up from germline, CDR1 is SQVTM and CDR2 is ANQGSEA. DNA for the CDR3: TGCAGCGTGGGGGGACAGGGGGATACGCAGTATTTT. Its protein is CSVGGQGDTQYF.

The chain is built from TRBV29-1 and TRBJ2-2; tentative D call: TRBD2 (6 bases). The length of the CDR3 is 14 residues. Trimming took off 1 base at V and 2 bases at J, with 8 bases between the two ends. Germline V CDR1 and CDR2: SQVTM, ANQGSEA. The DNA for the CDR3 is TGCAGCGTTGAAGGGGGGGAAAACACCGGGGAGCTGTTTTTT. Residues: CSVEGGENTGELFF.

J is TRBJ1-2 and V is TRBV15, with unresolved D. CDR1 LNHNV and CDR2 YYDKDF come from the germline V gene (reference sequence). Trimming left V 4 bases short and J 7 bases short, with 13 bases between. CDR3 length: 13 amino acids. The CDR3 loop is CATSKDGAGGYTF. Written as DNA, the CDR3 is TGTGCCACCAGCAAGGACGGCGCGGGTGGCTACACCTTC.

For the CDR3, the DNA is TGTGCCAGCAGCTTCACTTTCGAGACCCAGTACTTC. It is translated as CASSFTFETQYF. The chain has TRBV11-2 and TRBJ2-5; D not resolved. Germline V gene sequence: CDR1 SGHAT, CDR2 FQNNGV. This CDR3 is 12 amino acids long. V lost 3 bases, J lost 5 bases, and 7 bases lay in between.